Given below is one T cell receptor (beta chain) in context. Its antigen is unidentified. Primers: 60 Vbeta forward and 13 Jbeta reverse. Assay: immunoSEQ multiplex PCR; the TCRdb copy retains only in-frame clones and omits some. Among over 110,000 clones listed, about three quarters were seen once. Among the donors, all were healthy bone marrow donors. Nominally healthy donors provided the samples, though records likely missed some immune exposures. The source of the sample is a study of cytomegalovirus exposure and HLA in healthy donors. Study-wide points: On later analysis, the bulk of CMV-associated TCR beta chains appeared to be HLA-restricted. A likely sequencing artifact accounted for one observed cluster of highly shared sequence variants.

Sequencing was done on a sample of PBMCs. The source of this sequence is a woman between 40 and 55 years old in good health and CMV-seronegative.

The CDR3 loop is CASSYVVQEKLFF. CDR3 sequence (DNA): TGTGCCAGCAGTTACGTCGTGCAGGAAAAACTGTTTTTT. The chain couples TRBV6-5 to TRBJ1-4; D not resolved. V shed 2 bases and J shed 8 bases, with 9 bases lying between them. The CDR3 length is 13 residues. Germline values: CDR1 MNHEY, CDR2 SVGAGI.